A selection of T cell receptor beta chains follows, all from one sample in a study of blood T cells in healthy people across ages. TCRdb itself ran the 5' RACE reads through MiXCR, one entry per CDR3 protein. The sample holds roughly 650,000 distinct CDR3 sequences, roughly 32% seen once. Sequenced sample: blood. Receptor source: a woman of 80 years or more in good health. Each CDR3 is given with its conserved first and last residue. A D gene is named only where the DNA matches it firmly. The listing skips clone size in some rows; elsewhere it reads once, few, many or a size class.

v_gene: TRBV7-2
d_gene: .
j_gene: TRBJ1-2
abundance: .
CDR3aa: CAGSFASQGYTF
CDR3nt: TGTGCCGGCAGCTTCGCCAGTCAGGGCTACACCTTC

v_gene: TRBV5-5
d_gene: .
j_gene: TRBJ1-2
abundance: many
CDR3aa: CASSLDGGTSYTF
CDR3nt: TGTGCCAGCAGCCTGGACGGGGGGACAAGCTACACCTTC

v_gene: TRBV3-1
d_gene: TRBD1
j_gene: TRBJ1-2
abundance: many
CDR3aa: CASSQDRVWGGYTF
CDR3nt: TGTGCCAGCAGCCAGGACAGGGTATGGGGAGGCTACACCTTC

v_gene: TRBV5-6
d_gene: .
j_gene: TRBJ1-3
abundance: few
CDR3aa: CASSLAGYGGTIYF
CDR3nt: TGTGCCAGCAGCTTGGCCGGTTACGGGGGAACCATATATTTT

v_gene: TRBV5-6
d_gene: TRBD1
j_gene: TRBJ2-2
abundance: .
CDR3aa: CASSLGPGGANTGELFF
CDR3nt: TGTGCCAGCAGCTTGGGGCCAGGGGGCGCTAACACCGGGGAGCTGTTTTTT

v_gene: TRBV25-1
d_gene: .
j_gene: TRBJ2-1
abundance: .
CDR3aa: CANSAGYNEQFF
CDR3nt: TGTGCCAACAGTGCCGGATACAATGAGCAGTTCTTC

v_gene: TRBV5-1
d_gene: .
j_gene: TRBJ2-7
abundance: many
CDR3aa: CASSPDSPAYEQYF
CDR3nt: TGCGCCAGCAGCCCCGACTCCCCCGCCTACGAGCAGTACTTC

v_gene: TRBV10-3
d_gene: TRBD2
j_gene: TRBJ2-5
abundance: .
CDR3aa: CAIRPGLAGGSVDEQYF
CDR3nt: TGTGCCATCAGACCGGGACTAGCGGGGGGGTCCGTCGATGAGCAGTACTTC

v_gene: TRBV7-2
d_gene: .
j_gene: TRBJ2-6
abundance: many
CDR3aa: CASSQWDSGANVLTF
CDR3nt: TGTGCCAGCAGCCAATGGGACTCTGGGGCCAACGTCCTGACTTTC

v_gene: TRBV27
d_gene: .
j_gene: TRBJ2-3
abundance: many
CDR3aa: CASSDRLTDTQYF
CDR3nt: TGTGCCAGTTCGGATAGGCTCACAGATACGCAGTATTTT

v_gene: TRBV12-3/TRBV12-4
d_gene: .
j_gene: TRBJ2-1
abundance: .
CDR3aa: CASSPRGARSRETQFF
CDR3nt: TGTGCCAGCAGCCCAAGGGGGGCTAGGTCGAGGGAGACCCAGTTCTTC

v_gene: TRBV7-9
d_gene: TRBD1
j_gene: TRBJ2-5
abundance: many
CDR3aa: CASSLVGQQETQYF
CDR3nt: TGTGCCAGCAGCTTAGTGGGACAGCAAGAGACCCAGTACTTC

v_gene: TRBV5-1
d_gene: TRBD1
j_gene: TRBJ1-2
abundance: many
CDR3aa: CASSLPGQGAHGYTF
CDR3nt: TGCGCCAGCAGCTTACCGGGACAGGGGGCTCATGGCTACACCTTC

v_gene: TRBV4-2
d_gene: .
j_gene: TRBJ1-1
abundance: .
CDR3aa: CASSQDRNRWATEAFF
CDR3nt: TGTGCCAGCAGCCAAGACCGCAATCGGTGGGCGACTGAAGCTTTCTTT

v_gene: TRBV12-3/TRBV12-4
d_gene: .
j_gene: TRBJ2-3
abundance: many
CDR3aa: CASSFPGQSTDTQYF
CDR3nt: TGTGCCAGCAGTTTCCCCGGACAGAGCACAGATACGCAGTATTTT

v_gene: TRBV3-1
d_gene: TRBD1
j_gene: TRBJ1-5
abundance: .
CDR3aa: CASSLRGTGLNQPQHF
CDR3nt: TGTGCCAGCAGCCTTCGAGGGACAGGGCTCAATCAGCCCCAGCATTTT

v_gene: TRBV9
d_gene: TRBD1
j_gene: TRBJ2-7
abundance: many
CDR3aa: CASSVVGDRGLDEQYF
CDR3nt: TGTGCCAGCAGCGTAGTAGGGGACAGGGGTTTGGACGAGCAGTACTTC

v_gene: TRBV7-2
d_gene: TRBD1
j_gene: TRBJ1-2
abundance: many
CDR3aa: CASSNRDRGGFYGYTF
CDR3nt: TGTGCCAGCAGCAACCGGGACAGGGGGGGTTTCTATGGCTACACCTTC

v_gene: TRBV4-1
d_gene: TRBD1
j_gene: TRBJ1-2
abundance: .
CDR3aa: CASSQESRGFYGYTF
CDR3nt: TGCGCCAGCAGCCAAGAAAGCAGGGGGTTCTATGGCTACACCTTC

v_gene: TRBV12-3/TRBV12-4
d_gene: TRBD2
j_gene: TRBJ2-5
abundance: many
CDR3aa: CASSLSSGGRETQYF
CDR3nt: TGTGCCAGCAGTTTGAGCAGCGGGGGGCGGGAGACCCAGTACTTC

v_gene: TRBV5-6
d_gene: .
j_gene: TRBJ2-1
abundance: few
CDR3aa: CASSLQLSVLYNEQFF
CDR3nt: TGTGCCAGCAGCTTACAACTTAGCGTACTCTACAATGAGCAGTTCTTC

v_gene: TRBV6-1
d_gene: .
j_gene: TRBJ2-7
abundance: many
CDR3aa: CASSASWTASYEQYF
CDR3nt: TGTGCCAGCAGTGCCTCCTGGACAGCCAGCTACGAGCAGTACTTC

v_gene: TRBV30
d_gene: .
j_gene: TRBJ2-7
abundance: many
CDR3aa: CAWSPAGQGSYEQYF
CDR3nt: TGTGCCTGGAGTCCCGCGGGGCAGGGGTCCTACGAGCAGTACTTC

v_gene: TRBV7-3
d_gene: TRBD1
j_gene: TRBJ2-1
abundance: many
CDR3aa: CASSLGQGTLQFF
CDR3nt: TGTGCCAGCAGCTTGGGACAGGGAACGCTGCAGTTCTTC

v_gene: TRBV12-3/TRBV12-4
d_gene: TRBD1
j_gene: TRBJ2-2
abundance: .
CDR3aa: CASKLGQGAGELFF
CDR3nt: TGTGCCAGCAAATTGGGACAGGGTGCCGGGGAGCTGTTTTTT

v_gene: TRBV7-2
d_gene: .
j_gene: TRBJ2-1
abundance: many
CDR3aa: CATREGAGFGNEQFF
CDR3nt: TGTGCCACCCGGGAAGGGGCAGGGTTCGGTAATGAGCAGTTCTTC

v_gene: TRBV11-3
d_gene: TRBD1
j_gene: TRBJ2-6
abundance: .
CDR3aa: CASSPGTGRTGANVLTF
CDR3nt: TGTGCCAGCAGCCCCGGGACAGGGAGAACTGGGGCCAACGTCCTGACTTTC

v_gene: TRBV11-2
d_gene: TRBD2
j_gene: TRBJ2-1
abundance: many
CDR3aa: CASTPPYSGGAFSEQFF
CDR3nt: TGTGCCAGCACCCCTCCATATAGCGGGGGGGCCTTCAGTGAGCAGTTCTTC

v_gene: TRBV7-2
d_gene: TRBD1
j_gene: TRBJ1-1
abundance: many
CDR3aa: CASKSLDRGVSAEAFF
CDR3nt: TGTGCCAGCAAGTCCCTGGACAGGGGGGTTTCGGCTGAAGCTTTCTTT

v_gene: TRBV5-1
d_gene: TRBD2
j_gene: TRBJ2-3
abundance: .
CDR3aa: CASSWRLAESTDTQYF
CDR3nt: TGCGCCAGCAGCTGGAGACTAGCGGAGAGCACAGATACGCAGTATTTT

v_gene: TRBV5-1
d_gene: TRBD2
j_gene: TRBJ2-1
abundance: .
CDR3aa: CASSDGTSSYNEQFF
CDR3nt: TGCGCCAGCAGCGACGGGACTAGCTCCTACAATGAGCAGTTCTTC

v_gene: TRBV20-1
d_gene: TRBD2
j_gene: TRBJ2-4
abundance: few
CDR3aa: CSARTSGGSGGEQYF
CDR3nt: TGCAGTGCTAGAACTAGCGGGGGGTCAGGCGGGGAGCAGTACTTC

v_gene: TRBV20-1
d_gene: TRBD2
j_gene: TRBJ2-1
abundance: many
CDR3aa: CSARKAGGAPWNNEQFF
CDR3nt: TGCAGTGCTAGAAAAGCGGGGGGCGCCCCGTGGAACAATGAGCAGTTCTTC

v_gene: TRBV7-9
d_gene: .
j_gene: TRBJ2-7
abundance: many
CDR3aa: CASSLTVGEQYF
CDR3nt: TGTGCCAGCAGCTTAACTGTCGGCGAGCAGTACTTC

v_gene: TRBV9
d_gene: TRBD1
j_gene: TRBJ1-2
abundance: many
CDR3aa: CASSSRTGWGGSYTF
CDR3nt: TGTGCCAGCAGCTCCCGGACAGGTTGGGGGGGGAGCTACACCTTC

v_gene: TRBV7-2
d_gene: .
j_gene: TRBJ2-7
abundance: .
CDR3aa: CASSPRPFLVGQYF
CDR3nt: TGTGCCAGCAGCCCCCGACCGTTCCTAGTGGGGCAGTACTTC

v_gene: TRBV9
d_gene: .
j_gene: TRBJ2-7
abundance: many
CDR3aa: CASSPQAGANEQYF
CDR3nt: TGTGCCAGCAGCCCCCAGGCGGGGGCAAACGAGCAGTACTTC

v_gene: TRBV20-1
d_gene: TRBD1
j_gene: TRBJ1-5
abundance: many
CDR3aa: CSARSNRGQPQHF
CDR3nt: TGCAGTGCTAGGAGTAACAGGGGTCAGCCCCAGCATTTT

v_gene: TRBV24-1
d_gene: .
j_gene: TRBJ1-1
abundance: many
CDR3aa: CATSRGGAEDTEAFF
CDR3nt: TGTGCCACCAGCCGCGGCGGGGCAGAGGACACTGAAGCTTTCTTT

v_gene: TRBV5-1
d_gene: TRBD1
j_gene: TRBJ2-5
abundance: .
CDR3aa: CTSSLATGVGNEQYF
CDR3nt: TGCACCAGCAGCCTTGCGACAGGGGTGGGGAATGAGCAGTACTTC

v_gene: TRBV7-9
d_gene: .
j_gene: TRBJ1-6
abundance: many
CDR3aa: CAVTGSSYNSPLHF
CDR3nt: TGTGCCGTTACAGGGAGCTCCTATAATTCACCCCTCCACTTT

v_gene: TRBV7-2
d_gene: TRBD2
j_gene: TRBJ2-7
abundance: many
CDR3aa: CASSHGGRAEQYF
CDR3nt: TGTGCCAGCAGCCATGGGGGGAGGGCCGAGCAGTACTTC

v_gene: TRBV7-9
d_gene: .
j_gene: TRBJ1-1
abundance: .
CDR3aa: CASSIDGGEAFF
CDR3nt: TGTGCCAGCAGCATAGATGGAGGTGAAGCTTTCTTT

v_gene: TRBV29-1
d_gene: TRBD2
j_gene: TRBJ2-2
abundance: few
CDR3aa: CSVRLAGAAEAANTGELFF
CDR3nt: TGCAGCGTTAGACTAGCGGGGGCTGCTGAAGCCGCGAACACCGGGGAGCTGTTTTTT

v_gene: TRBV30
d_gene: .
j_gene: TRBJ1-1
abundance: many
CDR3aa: CAWSVRQNTEAFF
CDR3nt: TGTGCCTGGAGTGTACGGCAGAACACTGAAGCTTTCTTT

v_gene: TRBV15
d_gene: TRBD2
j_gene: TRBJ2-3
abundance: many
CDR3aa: CATSGTSGGAKVTDTQYF
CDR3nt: TGTGCCACCAGCGGTACTAGCGGGGGGGCCAAGGTCACAGATACGCAGTATTTT

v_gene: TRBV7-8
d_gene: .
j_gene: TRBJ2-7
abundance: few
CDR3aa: CASSSETTLYNEQYF
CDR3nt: TGTGCCAGCAGCTCCGAAACGACCCTTTACAATGAGCAGTACTTC

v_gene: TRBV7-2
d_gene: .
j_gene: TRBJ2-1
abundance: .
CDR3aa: CASSLGESVWNEQFF
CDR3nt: TGTGCCAGCAGCTTAGGAGAATCAGTATGGAATGAGCAGTTCTTC

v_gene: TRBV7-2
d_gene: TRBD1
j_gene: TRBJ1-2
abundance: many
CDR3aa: CASSPERGRGYGYTF
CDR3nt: TGTGCCAGCAGCCCCGAAAGGGGGCGGGGTTATGGCTACACCTTC

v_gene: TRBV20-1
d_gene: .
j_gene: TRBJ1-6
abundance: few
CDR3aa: CSATTGTKEPLHF
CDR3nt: TGCAGTGCTACAACAGGGACTAAGGAACCCCTCCACTTT

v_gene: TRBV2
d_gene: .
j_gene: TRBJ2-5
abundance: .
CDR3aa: CASRSRAPGETQYF
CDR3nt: TGTGCCAGCAGGTCCCGGGCCCCGGGCGAGACCCAGTACTTC

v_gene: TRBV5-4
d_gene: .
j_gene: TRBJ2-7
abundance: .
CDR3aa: CASSSGPVKYEQYF
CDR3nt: TGTGCCAGCAGCTCCGGACCCGTGAAGTACGAGCAGTACTTC

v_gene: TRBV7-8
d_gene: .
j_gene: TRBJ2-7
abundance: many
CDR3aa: CASSFGELYEQYF
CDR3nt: TGTGCCAGCAGCTTTGGGGAGCTCTACGAGCAGTACTTC

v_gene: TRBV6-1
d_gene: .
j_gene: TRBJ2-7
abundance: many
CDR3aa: CASSPGRLSYEQYF
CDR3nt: TGTGCCAGCAGTCCGGGACGGCTTTCCTACGAGCAGTACTTC

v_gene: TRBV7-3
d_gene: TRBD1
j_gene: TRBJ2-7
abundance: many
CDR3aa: CASSSTGGREQYF
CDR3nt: TGTGCCAGCAGTTCGACAGGGGGGAGGGAGCAGTACTTC

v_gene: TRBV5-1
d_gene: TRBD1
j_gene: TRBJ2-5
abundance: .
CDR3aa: CASSLTHRGEGETQYF
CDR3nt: TGCGCCAGCAGCTTGACTCACAGGGGAGAAGGAGAGACCCAGTACTTC

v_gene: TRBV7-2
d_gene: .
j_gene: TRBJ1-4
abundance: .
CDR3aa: CASSFSIGGNEKLFF
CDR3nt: TGTGCCAGCAGCTTTAGTATAGGGGGTAATGAAAAACTGTTTTTT